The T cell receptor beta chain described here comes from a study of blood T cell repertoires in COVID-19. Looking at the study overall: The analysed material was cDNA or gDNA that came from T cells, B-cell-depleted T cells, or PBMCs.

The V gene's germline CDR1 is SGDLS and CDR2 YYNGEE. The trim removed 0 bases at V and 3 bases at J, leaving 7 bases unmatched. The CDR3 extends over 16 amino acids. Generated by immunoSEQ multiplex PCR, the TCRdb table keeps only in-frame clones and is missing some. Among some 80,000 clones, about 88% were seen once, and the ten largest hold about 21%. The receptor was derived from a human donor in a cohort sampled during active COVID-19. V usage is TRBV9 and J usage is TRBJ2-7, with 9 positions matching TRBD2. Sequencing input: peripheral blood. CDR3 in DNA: TGTGCCAGCAGCGTAGCCCCAACGACTAGCGGCTACGAGCAGTACTTC. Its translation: CASSVAPTTSGYEQYF.